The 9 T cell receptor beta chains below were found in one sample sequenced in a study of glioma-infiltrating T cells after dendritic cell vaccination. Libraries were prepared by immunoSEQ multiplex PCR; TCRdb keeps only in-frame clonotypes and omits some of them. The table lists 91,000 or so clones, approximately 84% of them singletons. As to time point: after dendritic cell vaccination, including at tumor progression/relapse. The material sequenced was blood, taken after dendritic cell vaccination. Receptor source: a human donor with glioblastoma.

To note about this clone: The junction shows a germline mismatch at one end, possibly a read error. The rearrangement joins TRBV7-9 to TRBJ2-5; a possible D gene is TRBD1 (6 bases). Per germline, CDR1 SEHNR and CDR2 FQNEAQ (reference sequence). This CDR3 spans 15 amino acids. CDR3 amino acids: CASSLAGAPQETRYF. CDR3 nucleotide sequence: TGTGCCAGCAGCTTAGCGGGGGCTCCGCAAGAGACCCGGTACTTC.

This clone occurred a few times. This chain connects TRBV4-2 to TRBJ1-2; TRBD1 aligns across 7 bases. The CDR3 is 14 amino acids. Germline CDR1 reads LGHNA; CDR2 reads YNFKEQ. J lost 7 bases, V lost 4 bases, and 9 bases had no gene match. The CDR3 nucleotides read TGTGCCAGCAGCCCACTGACAGGGTGGAGTGGCTACACCTTC. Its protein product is CASSPLTGWSGYTF.

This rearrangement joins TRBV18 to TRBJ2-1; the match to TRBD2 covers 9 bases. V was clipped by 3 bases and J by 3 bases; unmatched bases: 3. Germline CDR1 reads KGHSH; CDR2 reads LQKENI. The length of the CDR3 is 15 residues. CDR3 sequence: CASSPASGIYNEQFF. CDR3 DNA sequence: TGTGCCAGCTCACCGGCTAGCGGGATCTACAATGAGCAGTTCTTC. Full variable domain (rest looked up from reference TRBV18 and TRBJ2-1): NAGVMQNPRHLVRRRGQEARLRCSPMKGHSHVYWYRQLPEEGLKFMVYLQKENIIDESGMPKERFSAEFPKEGPSILRIQQVVRGDSAAYFCASSPASGIYNEQFFGPGTRLTVL.

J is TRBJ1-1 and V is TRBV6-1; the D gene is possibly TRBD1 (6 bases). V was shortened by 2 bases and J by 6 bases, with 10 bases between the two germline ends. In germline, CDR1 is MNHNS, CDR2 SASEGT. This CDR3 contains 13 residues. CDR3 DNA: TGTGCCAGCAGTGAAACAGGGTTGCCTGAAGCTTTCTTT. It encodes CASSETGLPEAFF.

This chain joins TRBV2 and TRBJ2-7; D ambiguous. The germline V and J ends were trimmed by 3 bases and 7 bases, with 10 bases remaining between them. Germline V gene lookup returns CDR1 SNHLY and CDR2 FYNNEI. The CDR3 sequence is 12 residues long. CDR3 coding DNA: TGTGCCAGCAGTGACCCGGGTAGGGAGCAGTACTTC. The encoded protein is CASSDPGREQYF. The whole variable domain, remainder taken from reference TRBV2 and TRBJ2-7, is EPEVTQTPSHQVTQMGQEVILRCVPISNHLYFYWYRQILGQKVEFLVSFYNNEISEKSEIFDDQFSVERPDGSNFTLKIRSTKLEDSAMYFCASSDPGREQYFGPGTRLTVT.

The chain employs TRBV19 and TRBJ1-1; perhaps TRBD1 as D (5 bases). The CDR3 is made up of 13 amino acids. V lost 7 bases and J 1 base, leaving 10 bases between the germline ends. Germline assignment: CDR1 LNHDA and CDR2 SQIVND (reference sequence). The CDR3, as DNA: TGTGCCAGTACAGTTGGGGCGAACACTGAAGCTTTCTTT. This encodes CASTVGANTEAFF.

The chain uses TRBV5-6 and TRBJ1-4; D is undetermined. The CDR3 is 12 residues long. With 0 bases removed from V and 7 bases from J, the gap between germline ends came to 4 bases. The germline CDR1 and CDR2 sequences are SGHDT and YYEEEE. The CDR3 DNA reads TGTGCCAGCAGCTTGGGGAGTGAAAAACTGTTTTTT. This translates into CASSLGSEKLFF.

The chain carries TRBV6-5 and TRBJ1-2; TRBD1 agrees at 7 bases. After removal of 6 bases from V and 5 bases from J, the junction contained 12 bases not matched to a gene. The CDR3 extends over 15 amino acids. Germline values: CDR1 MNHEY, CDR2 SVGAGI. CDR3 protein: CASRSLGTASYGYTF. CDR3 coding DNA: TGTGCCAGCAGGTCCCTCGGGACAGCTAGTTATGGCTACACCTTC.

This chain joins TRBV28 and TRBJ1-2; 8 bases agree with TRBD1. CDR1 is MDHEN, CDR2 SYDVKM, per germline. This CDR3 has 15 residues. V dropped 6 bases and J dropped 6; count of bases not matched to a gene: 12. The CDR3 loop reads CASSETRQGFHGYTF. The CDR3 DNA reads TGTGCCAGCAGCGAAACTCGACAGGGGTTTCATGGCTACACCTTC.